Listed below are T cell receptor beta chains from one sample, sequenced in a study of tumor and adjacent non-tumor tissue in lung cancer. In TCRdb, the multiplex PCR reads were re-called with MiXCR into one record per CDR3 protein. This sample has about 110,000 distinct CDR3 sequences; about 63% occur once, and the top ten carry around 20%. Sequenced input: distant non-tumor lung tissue. The source of these receptors is a man in his 60s with non-small cell lung cancer. The conserved cysteine and the conserved F or W are not part of the CDR3 here.

V: TRBV11-2; J: TRBJ1-1; CDR3: TSSLRQGLNTEAF
V: TRBV12-3/TRBV12-4; J: TRBJ1-1; CDR3: ASSLTGSTEAF
V: TRBV29-1; J: TRBJ2-1; CDR3: SVGGIIGSHGNEQF
V: TRBV4-2; J: TRBJ2-1; CDR3: ASSQDPLLAGGINEQF
V: TRBV11-3; J: TRBJ2-1; CDR3: ASCSRTSGRALSYNGQF
V: TRBV6-2/TRBV6-3; J: TRBJ2-2; CDR3: ACSFMEIGELF
V: TRBV7-9; J: TRBJ2-7; CDR3: ASSLQGGDEQY
V: TRBV12-3/TRBV12-4; J: TRBJ2-3; CDR3: ASSLARTTREDTQY
V: TRBV12-3/TRBV12-4; J: TRBJ2-1; CDR3: ASSPKGGVTYSGQF
V: TRBV20-1; J: TRBJ2-1; CDR3: SALIGSSYNEQF
V: TRBV20-1; J: TRBJ2-3; CDR3: SARSSGSADTQY